The rows below give T cell receptor beta chains drawn from one sample of a study of OX40 agonist ivuxolimab in advanced cancers. Libraries were prepared by immunoSEQ multiplex PCR; TCRdb keeps only in-frame clonotypes and omits some of them. This sample carries about 69,000 clones, roughly 89% of them seen once, and the ten largest clones take roughly a tenth. The sequences come from CD4+ or CD8+ T cells sorted from blood, collected in a trial of the OX40 agonist ivuxolimab. The receptors were sampled from an adult with an advanced solid tumor such as melanoma, head and neck, liver or kidney cancer. Both conserved end residues are trimmed from each CDR3. D genes are given only for firm matches. Not all rows give a size; the values are once, few, many and, for expanded clones, a class.

size: few
V: TRBV7-6
D: NA
J: TRBJ1-1
CDR3: ASSLAQGLNTEAF

size: NA
V: TRBV4-2
D: NA
J: TRBJ1-4
CDR3: ASSPQDLQEKLF

size: NA
V: TRBV6-5
D: TRBD1
J: TRBJ1-2
CDR3: ASRRTDRADGYT

size: few
V: TRBV27
D: NA
J: TRBJ1-5
CDR3: ASSFGGQPQH

size: NA
V: TRBV7-9
D: NA
J: TRBJ2-5
CDR3: ASSLRTEGETQY

size: NA
V: TRBV11-2
D: NA
J: TRBJ2-1
CDR3: ASSLGRVNEQF

size: NA
V: TRBV7-6
D: NA
J: TRBJ2-3
CDR3: ASSLDYRTDTQY

size: NA
V: TRBV5-4
D: NA
J: TRBJ2-3
CDR3: ASGRTETDTQY

size: NA
V: TRBV18
D: NA
J: TRBJ1-4
CDR3: ASSPAGRGNEKLF

size: NA
V: TRBV19
D: TRBD1
J: TRBJ1-4
CDR3: ATSTGDLEKLF

size: NA
V: TRBV11-3
D: TRBD2
J: TRBJ2-1
CDR3: ASSRLADYNEQF

size: NA
V: TRBV29-1
D: TRBD1
J: TRBJ1-2
CDR3: SGQQGAGYGYT

size: once
V: TRBV28
D: NA
J: TRBJ2-4
CDR3: ASSSGGPIAKNIQY

size: NA
V: TRBV19
D: NA
J: TRBJ1-3
CDR3: ASRSGSSGNTIY

size: NA
V: TRBV7-7
D: NA
J: TRBJ2-2
CDR3: ASSLNAGSNTGELF

size: NA
V: TRBV14
D: TRBD1
J: TRBJ2-7
CDR3: ASSKAGTGTYEQY

size: once
V: TRBV5-1
D: NA
J: TRBJ2-5
CDR3: ASSLIPSWETQY

size: few
V: TRBV11-3
D: TRBD2
J: TRBJ2-1
CDR3: ASSFSSGASYNEQF

size: NA
V: TRBV10-2
D: NA
J: TRBJ2-1
CDR3: ASSESSGFYNEQF

size: NA
V: TRBV29-1
D: NA
J: TRBJ2-5
CDR3: SVRWVRQETQY

size: NA
V: TRBV7-2
D: NA
J: TRBJ2-1
CDR3: ASSSGNEQF

size: NA
V: TRBV29-1
D: TRBD2
J: TRBJ2-7
CDR3: SVSGSYEQY

size: NA
V: TRBV4-1
D: NA
J: TRBJ2-4
CDR3: ASSQDTQGSLAKNIQY

size: once
V: TRBV10-2
D: NA
J: TRBJ2-5
CDR3: ASTGSSVQETQY

size: NA
V: TRBV5-5
D: NA
J: TRBJ1-3
CDR3: ASSPGVGAGNTIY

size: NA
V: TRBV6-5
D: NA
J: TRBJ1-2
CDR3: ASRDGSVGQYGYT

size: NA
V: TRBV27
D: NA
J: TRBJ2-1
CDR3: ASRNRAYNEQF

size: once
V: TRBV5-1
D: NA
J: TRBJ2-3
CDR3: ASSLVPFTDTQY

size: NA
V: TRBV7-2
D: NA
J: TRBJ2-7
CDR3: ASSIPWGEQY

size: NA
V: TRBV9
D: NA
J: TRBJ2-5
CDR3: ASSPPSGGGETQY

size: NA
V: TRBV27
D: NA
J: TRBJ1-2
CDR3: ASSDLLYGYT

size: NA
V: TRBV5-5
D: NA
J: TRBJ1-1
CDR3: ASKLPTLNTEAF

size: NA
V: TRBV7-3
D: TRBD2
J: TRBJ2-3
CDR3: ASSPGLAGLATDTQY

size: NA
V: TRBV27
D: NA
J: TRBJ1-5
CDR3: ASSLRGSNQPQH

size: NA
V: TRBV19
D: NA
J: TRBJ2-5
CDR3: ASSIGMVQETQY

size: NA
V: TRBV10-3
D: NA
J: TRBJ2-3
CDR3: APKSPPKRTRTDTQY

size: NA
V: TRBV14
D: NA
J: TRBJ2-1
CDR3: ASRDRGSYNEQF

size: NA
V: TRBV15
D: NA
J: TRBJ2-1
CDR3: ATSTDNEQF

size: NA
V: TRBV27
D: TRBD2
J: TRBJ2-2
CDR3: ASNRGGEPGELF

size: NA
V: TRBV19
D: NA
J: TRBJ1-1
CDR3: ASSIRANTEAF

size: NA
V: TRBV7-2
D: TRBD1
J: TRBJ2-1
CDR3: ASSLPGQKYNEQF